The 18 T cell receptor beta chains reported below all come from one sample, sequenced in a study of T cells in Graves' hyperthyroidism and ophthalmopathy. There were TCR beta CDR3 regions amplified from RNA transcripts. The TCR CDR3 was amplified in a first-round RT-PCR using the HTBI primer set. TCRdb independently ran MiXCR on the multiplex PCR reads; one entry per CDR3 protein. The top ten clones hold approximately 8.7% of a sample with approximately 870,000 distinct CDR3 sequences, roughly 37% of them seen once. Specimen: blood. Receptors were obtained from a young man with Graves' hyperthyroidism.

This chain joins TRBV25-1 and TRBJ2-7; 12 bases match TRBD2. Germline loops: CDR1 MGHDK, CDR2 SYGVNS. This CDR3 is 18 amino acids long. Trimming removed 6 bases from V and 2 bases from J; junction bases left unmatched: 14. The CDR3 is CASSWGGLAGQLAYEQYF. As DNA, the CDR3 is TGTGCCAGCAGCTGGGGGGGACTAGCGGGCCAATTGGCCTACGAGCAGTACTTC.

This clonotype was seen ten or more times. Written as DNA, the CDR3 is TGTGCCAGCAGCTTAGCCCTCGAGGGGACCCAGTACTTC. The encoded protein is CASSLALEGTQYF. V is TRBV7-6 and J is TRBJ2-5; the D gene is possibly TRBD2 (5 bases). Trimming pared 0 bases from V and 7 bases from J, leaving 9 bases between. Germline values: CDR1 SGHVS, CDR2 FNYEAQ. This CDR3 is built from 13 residues.

V and J are TRBV5-8 and TRBJ2-7, with D possibly being TRBD1 or TRBD2 (5 bases each). CDR1 is SGHTS and CDR2 is YDEGEE in the germline V gene. The CDR3 has 15 residues. The V gene lost 3 bases and the J gene lost 6 bases, with 19 bases spanning the gap. As DNA, the CDR3 is TGTGCCAGCAGCTCCTTGGGACGCCGAGCGGCCGAGCAGTACTTC. Protein sequence: CASSSLGRRAAEQYF.

The chain couples TRBV6-1 to TRBJ2-6; D call uncertain. V was clipped by 7 bases and J by 0 bases, with 10 bases between them. The CDR3 has 15 amino acids. CDR1 and CDR2 from the germline V gene are MNHNS and SASEGT. The DNA of the CDR3 is TGTGCCAGCACCCCTCTCCCCTCTGGGGCCAACGTCCTGACTTTC. This gives the protein CASTPLPSGANVLTF.

There are many counts of this clonotype. The rearrangement links TRBV2 to TRBJ2-5; D ambiguous. The CDR3 consists of 14 residues. Germline V lookup: CDR1 SNHLY, CDR2 FYNNEI. V lost 2 bases and J 3 bases, leaving 10 bases between the germline ends. The CDR3 sequence is CASSEPTSEETQYF. In DNA, the CDR3 is TGTGCCAGCAGTGAACCGACTTCCGAAGAGACCCAGTACTTC.

This clonotype was recorded only once. The conserved phenylalanine or tryptophan normally closing the CDR3 is absent here, so this likely arose from a read error. Here the CDR3 DNA reads TGTGCCAGCAGTGCCCCCCCACAGGGGTCCCTCTCTGGGGCCAACGTCCTGACTCCA. This gives the protein CASSAPPQGSLSGANVLTP. The rearrangement links TRBV2 to TRBJ2-6, with 7 bases aligning to TRBD1. Germline assignment: CDR1 SNHLY and CDR2 FYNNEI. The CDR3 totals 19 residues. Losses at the gene ends were 4 bases for V and 0 bases for J; bases not matched to a gene: 12.

This clonotype was seen many times. The CDR3 nucleotides read TGTGCCAGCAGCTCGGGACAGTACCAAGAGACCCAGTACTTC. Protein product: CASSSGQYQETQYF. The V gene is TRBV7-8, the J gene TRBJ2-5, with 7 bases lining up with TRBD1. There are 14 residues in the CDR3. V shed 4 bases and J 0 bases; nucleotides not matched to a gene: 2. Germline CDR1 SGHVS, CDR2 FQNEAQ.

This sequence joins TRBV19 and TRBJ1-6; perhaps TRBD1 as D (5 bases). The germline gives CDR1 LNHDA, CDR2 SQIVND (reference sequence). Trimming stripped 2 bases from V and 10 bases from J, with 15 bases between. The CDR3 is made up of 15 amino acids. CDR3 residues: CASSINPHDRSPLHF. CDR3 in DNA: TGTGCCAGTAGTATAAACCCTCACGACAGATCACCCCTCCACTTT.

On this clonotype itself: Because the CDR3 is missing its conserved closing phenylalanine or tryptophan, this is likely a read error. No DNA is shown, since the ends of the CDR3 on it are uncertain; the CDR3 is the one TCRdb lists. The genes are TRBV5-1 and TRBJ1-6. CDR1 is SGHRS, CDR2 YFSETQ, per germline. The CDR3 has 9 amino acids, counting both end residues. CDR3 residues: CASSLNENS.

A few counts support this clonotype. The chain links TRBV7-2 to TRBJ1-3, with 11 bases lining up with TRBD1. The CDR3 sequence is 17 residues long. Trimming removed 3 bases from V and 0 bases from J; junction bases left unmatched: 4. CDR1 is SGHTA and CDR2 is FQGNSA in the germline V gene. The CDR3 is CASSFWDRGISGNTIYF. CDR3 in DNA: TGTGCCAGCAGCTTCTGGGACAGGGGGATCTCTGGAAACACCATATATTTT.

About this clonotype itself: At one end, the junction sequence differs from germline, possibly due to a read error. The chain recombines TRBV7-2 with TRBJ1-2; TRBD1 aligns across 7 bases. The CDR3 is 16 residues long. Germline lookup yields CDR1 SGHTA and CDR2 FQGNSA. CDR3 loop: CASSPYGTEANYGCTF. The DNA of the CDR3 is TGTGCCAGCAGCCCTTACGGGACAGAAGCTAACTATGGCTGCACCTTC.

Comment on this clonotype: This may be a read error, as it is one base from a much larger clone. The chain uses TRBV11-1 and TRBJ2-5, with D tentatively TRBD1 (5 bases). V lost 11 bases and J lost 4, with 11 bases in between. Germline CDR1 reads SGHAT; CDR2 reads FQDESV (reference sequence). This CDR3 region has 11 residues. The CDR3 here is CAGHKGETQYF. In DNA, the CDR3 is TGTGCCGGACACAAGGGAGAGACCCAGTACTTC.

The rearrangement uses TRBV7-9 and TRBJ1-1; TRBD1 aligns across 9 bases. After removal of 5 bases from V and 4 bases from J, the junction contained 11 bases not matched to a gene. This CDR3 has 16 residues. CDR1 SEHNR and CDR2 FQNEAQ come from the germline V gene (reference sequence). The CDR3 bases are TGTGCCAGCAGCCCGCATTCGGGACAGGGTAGCACTGAAGCTTTCTTT. Its translation is CASSPHSGQGSTEAFF.

This clonotype was observed a handful of times. The rearrangement uses TRBV14 and TRBJ2-7; no firm D call. This CDR3 is built from 14 residues. V was clipped by 6 bases and J by 0 bases, with 12 bases between them. Germline CDR1 is SGHDN and CDR2 is FVKESK. The CDR3 protein is CASSDSVISYEQYF. CDR3 nucleotides: TGTGCCAGCAGTGACTCAGTCATCTCCTACGAGCAGTACTTC.

A few counts support this clonotype. The V call is TRBV7-8, the J call TRBJ1-3; D perhaps matches TRBD1 (5 bases). CDR1 and CDR2 from the germline V gene are SGHVS and FQNEAQ. The CDR3 covers 15 residues. V lost 6 bases and J 0 bases, leaving 12 bases between the germline ends. CDR3 nucleotides: TGTGCCAGCAGTTTGGGGACGGCCTCTGGAAACACCATATATTTT. This sequence encodes CASSLGTASGNTIYF.

The chain uses TRBV6-5 and TRBJ1-6, with 7 bases matching TRBD1. Germline-derived CDR1 and CDR2 are MNHEY and SVGAGI. V was clipped by 5 bases and J by 10 bases; unmatched bases: 2. The CDR3 totals 12 residues. CDR3 residues: CASSEDRSPLHF. The CDR3, as DNA: TGTGCCAGCAGTGAGGACAGGTCACCCCTCCACTTT.

This clonotype was seen many times. The rearrangement uses TRBV24-1 and TRBJ2-2, with 7 bases fitting TRBD2. With V trimmed by 9 bases and J by 3 bases, 0 bases remained unmatched. Germline CDR1 and CDR2: KGHDR and SFDVKD. The CDR3 totals 12 residues. This chain's CDR3 is CATAGDTGELFF. In DNA, the CDR3 is TGTGCCACCGCGGGGGACACCGGGGAGCTGTTTTTT.

This clonotype was found many times. The chain is built from TRBV20-1 and TRBJ2-7; TRBD1 matches at 7 bases. Looked up from germline, CDR1 is DFQATT and CDR2 is SNEGSKA (reference sequence). V lost 6 bases to trimming and J lost 0 bases; unmatched junction nucleotides: 2. The CDR3 contains 12 residues. The CDR3 coding sequence is TGCAGTGCCCGGACAGGCTCCTACGAGCAGTACTTC. Amino acids: CSARTGSYEQYF.